The source of this TCR beta chain is a study of T-cell reconstitution after alpha-beta-depleted transplantation in children. The CDR3 is 14 amino acids. The germline CDR1 and CDR2 sequences are MNHEY and SMNVEV (reference sequence). With 2 bases removed from V and 8 bases from J, the gap between germline ends came to 13 bases. During its preparation, the TCRbeta library received unique molecular identifiers. TCRdb passed the PCR reads through MiXCR, listing each CDR3 protein once. The data hold approximately 400,000 distinct CDR3 sequences, with 11% observed a single time. This clonotype was recorded a few times.

The sequence came from a human donor who donated a stem cell graft to a child with acute myeloid leukemia. V is TRBV27 and J is TRBJ2-1; TRBD1 might be the D (5 bases). This sample comprised PBMCs from the stem cell graft donor, obtained from the stem cell graft. The DNA of the CDR3 is TGTGCCAGCAGTTTAGGTTCAGGGTGGGATGAGCAGTTCTTC. It yields the protein CASSLGSGWDEQFF.